At least ten counts were recorded for the clone carrying this T cell receptor beta chain. Its antigen remains unidentified. Each CDR3 protein is one row after TCRdb ran MiXCR on the 5' RACE reads. The table records about 42,000 distinct CDR3 sequences, roughly a fifth of them present only once. Cells sorted as Tregs were CD4+, CD25+ and CD127-/low. Overall study results and limits: The TCR gene usage of tumor memory CD4+ T cells clustered together with blood and lymph node memory CD4+ cells and with lymph node naive CD4+ cells.

The TCR originated in a female donor with breast cancer. The sequencing input was Tregs sorted from blood.

Written as DNA, the CDR3 is TGTGCCAGCAGCCCGGCGCCCGGCGGGTCATACAATGAGCAGTTCTTC. Translating gives CASSPAPGGSYNEQFF. This chain links TRBV7-2 with TRBJ2-1; D is possibly TRBD2 (5 bases). The CDR3 has 16 residues. V was cut by 5 bases and J by 4 bases, with 18 bases left in between. Germline V lookup: CDR1 SGHTA, CDR2 FQGNSA.